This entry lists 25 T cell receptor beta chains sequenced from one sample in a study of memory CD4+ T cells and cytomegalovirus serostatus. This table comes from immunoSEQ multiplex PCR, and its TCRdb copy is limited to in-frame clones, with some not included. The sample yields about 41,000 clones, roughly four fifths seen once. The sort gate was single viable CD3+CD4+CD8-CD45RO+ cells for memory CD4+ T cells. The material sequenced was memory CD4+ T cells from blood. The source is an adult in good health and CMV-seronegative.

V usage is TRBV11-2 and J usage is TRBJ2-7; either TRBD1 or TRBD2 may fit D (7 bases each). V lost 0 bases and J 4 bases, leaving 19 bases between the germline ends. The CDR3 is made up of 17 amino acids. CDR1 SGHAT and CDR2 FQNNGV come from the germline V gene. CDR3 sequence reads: CASSLELGRGPSYEQYF. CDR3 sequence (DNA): TGTGCCAGCAGCTTAGAACTGGGGAGGGGGCCTAGTTACGAGCAGTACTTC.

CDR3 nucleotide sequence: TGTGCCAGCAGCTTAGTTCCCGTCTTAGCGGGGGTGGATACGCAGTATTTT. This translates into CASSLVPVLAGVDTQYF. This chain uses TRBV11-2 with TRBJ2-3; 9 bases line up with TRBD2. The germline V gene encodes CDR1 SGHAT and CDR2 FQNNGV. This CDR3 is built from 17 residues. Unmatched junction bases numbered 11, after V lost 1 base and J lost 6 bases.

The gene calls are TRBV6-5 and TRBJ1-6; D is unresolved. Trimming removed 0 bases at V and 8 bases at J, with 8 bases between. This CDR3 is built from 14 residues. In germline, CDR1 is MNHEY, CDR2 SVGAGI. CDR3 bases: TGTGCCAGCAGTTACTCGAGATCGGATTCACCCCTCCACTTT. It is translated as CASSYSRSDSPLHF.

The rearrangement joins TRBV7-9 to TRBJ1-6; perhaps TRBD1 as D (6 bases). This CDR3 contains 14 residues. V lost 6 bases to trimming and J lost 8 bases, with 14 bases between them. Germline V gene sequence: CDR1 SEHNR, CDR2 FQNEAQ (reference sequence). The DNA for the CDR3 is TGTGCCAGCAGAAGCGGGGGGCAAGATTCACCCCTCCACTTT. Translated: CASRSGGQDSPLHF.

The CDR3 DNA reads TGTGCCAGCAGTCTTGGACGGGATTATTCCTCTGGGGCCAACGTCCTGACTTTC. Amino acid sequence: CASSLGRDYSSGANVLTF. V is TRBV2 and J is TRBJ2-6, with D perhaps matching TRBD2 (5 bases). Per germline, CDR1 SNHLY and CDR2 FYNNEI. Trimming cost V 5 bases and J 0 bases, with 17 bases left between them. The CDR3 has 18 residues.

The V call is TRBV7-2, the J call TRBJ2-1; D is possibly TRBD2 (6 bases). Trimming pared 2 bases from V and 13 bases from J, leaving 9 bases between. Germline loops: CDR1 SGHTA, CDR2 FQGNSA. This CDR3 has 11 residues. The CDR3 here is CASSLSGDQFF. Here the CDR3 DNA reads TGTGCCAGCAGCTTATCGGGGGACCAGTTCTTC.

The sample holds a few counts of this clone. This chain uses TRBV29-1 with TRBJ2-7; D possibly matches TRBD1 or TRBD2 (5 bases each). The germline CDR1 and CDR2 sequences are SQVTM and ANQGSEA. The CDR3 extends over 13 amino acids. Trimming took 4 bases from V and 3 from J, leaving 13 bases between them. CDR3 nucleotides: TGCAGCGTTGGACGGGACCTTATCTACGAGCAGTACTTC. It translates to CSVGRDLIYEQYF.

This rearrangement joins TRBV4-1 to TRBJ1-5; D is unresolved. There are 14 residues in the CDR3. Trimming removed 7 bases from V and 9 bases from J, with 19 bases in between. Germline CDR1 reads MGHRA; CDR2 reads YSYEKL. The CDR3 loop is CASTSRTGTSPQHF. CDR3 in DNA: TGCGCCAGCACCTCCCGGACTGGCACATCGCCCCAGCATTTT.

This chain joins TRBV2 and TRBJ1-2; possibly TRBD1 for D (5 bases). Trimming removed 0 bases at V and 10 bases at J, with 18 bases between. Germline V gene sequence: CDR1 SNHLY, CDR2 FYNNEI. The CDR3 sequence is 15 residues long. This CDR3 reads CASSEALLGAQVYTF. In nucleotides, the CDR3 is TGTGCCAGCAGTGAAGCGCTTCTAGGAGCACAGGTCTACACCTTC. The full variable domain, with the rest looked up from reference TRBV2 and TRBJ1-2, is EPEVTQTPSHQVTQMGQEVILRCVPISNHLYFYWYRQILGQKVEFLVSFYNNEISEKSEIFDDQFSVERPDGSNFTLKIRSTKLEDSAMYFCASSEALLGAQVYTFGSGTRLTVV.

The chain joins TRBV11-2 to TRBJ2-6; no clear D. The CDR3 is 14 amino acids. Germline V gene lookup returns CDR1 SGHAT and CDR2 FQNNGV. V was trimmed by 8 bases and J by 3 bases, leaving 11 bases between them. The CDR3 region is CASSQRVGANVLTF. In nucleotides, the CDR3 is TGTGCCAGCTCCCAAAGGGTTGGGGCCAACGTCCTGACTTTC.

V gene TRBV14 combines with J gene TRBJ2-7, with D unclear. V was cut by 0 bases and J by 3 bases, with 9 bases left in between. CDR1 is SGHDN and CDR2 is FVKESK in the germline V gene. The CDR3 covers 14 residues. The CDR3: CASSQDLILYEQYF. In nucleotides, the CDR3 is TGTGCCAGCAGCCAAGATCTCATACTCTACGAGCAGTACTTC.

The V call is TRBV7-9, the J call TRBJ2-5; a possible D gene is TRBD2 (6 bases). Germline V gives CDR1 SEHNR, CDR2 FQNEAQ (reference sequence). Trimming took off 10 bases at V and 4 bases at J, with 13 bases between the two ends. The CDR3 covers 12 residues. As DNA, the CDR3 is TGTGCCACCCGCGGGGACCTAGAGACCCAGTACTTC. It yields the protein CATRGDLETQYF.

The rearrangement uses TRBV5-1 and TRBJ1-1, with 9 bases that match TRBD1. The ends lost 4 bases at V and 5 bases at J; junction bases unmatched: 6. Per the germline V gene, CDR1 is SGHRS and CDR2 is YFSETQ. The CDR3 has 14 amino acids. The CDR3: CASSLRDRVTEAFF. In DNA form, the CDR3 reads TGCGCCAGCAGCCTCCGGGACAGGGTTACTGAAGCTTTCTTT.

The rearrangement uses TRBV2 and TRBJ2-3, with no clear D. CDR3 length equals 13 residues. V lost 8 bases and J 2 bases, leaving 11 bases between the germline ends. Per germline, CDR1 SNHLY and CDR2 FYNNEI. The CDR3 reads CASGRLDTDTQYF. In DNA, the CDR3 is TGTGCCAGCGGTAGACTCGACACAGATACGCAGTATTTT.

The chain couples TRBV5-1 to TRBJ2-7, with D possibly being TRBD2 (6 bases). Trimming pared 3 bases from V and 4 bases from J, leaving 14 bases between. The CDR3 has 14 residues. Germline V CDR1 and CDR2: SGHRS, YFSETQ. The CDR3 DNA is TGCGCCAGCAGCTCGCCGGGAGTTCAATACGAGCAGTACTTC. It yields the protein CASSSPGVQYEQYF.

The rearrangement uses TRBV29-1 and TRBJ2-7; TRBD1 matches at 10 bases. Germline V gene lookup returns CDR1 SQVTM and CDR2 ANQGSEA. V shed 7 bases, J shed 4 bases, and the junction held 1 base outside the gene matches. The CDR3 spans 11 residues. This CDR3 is CSGGQGYEQYF. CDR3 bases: TGCAGCGGGGGACAGGGGTACGAGCAGTACTTC.

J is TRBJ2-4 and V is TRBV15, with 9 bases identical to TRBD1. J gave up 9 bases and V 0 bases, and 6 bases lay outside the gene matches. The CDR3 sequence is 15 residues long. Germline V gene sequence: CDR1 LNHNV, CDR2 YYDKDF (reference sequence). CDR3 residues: CATSRDGGQGLIQYF. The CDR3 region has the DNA TGTGCCACCAGCAGAGATGGCGGACAGGGGCTCATTCAGTACTTC.

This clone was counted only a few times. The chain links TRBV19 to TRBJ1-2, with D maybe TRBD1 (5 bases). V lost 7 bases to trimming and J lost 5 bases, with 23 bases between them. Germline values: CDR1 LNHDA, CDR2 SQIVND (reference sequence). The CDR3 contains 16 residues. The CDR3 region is CASIPGPIGNLYGYTF. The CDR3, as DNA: TGTGCCAGTATACCGGGGCCCATTGGAAACTTATATGGCTACACCTTC.

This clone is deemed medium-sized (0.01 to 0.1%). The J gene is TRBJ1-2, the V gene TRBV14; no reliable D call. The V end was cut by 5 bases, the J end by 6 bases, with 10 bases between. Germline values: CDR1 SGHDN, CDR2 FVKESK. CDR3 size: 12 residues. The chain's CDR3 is CASSGPMDGYTF. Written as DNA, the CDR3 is TGTGCCAGCAGCGGACCTATGGATGGCTACACCTTC.

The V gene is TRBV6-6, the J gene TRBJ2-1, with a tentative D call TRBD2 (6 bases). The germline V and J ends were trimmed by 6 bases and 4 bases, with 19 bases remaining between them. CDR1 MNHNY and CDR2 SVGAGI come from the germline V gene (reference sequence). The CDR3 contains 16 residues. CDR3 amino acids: CASREGLPKGYNEQFF. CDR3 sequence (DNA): TGTGCCAGCAGGGAGGGACTCCCCAAAGGATACAATGAGCAGTTCTTC.

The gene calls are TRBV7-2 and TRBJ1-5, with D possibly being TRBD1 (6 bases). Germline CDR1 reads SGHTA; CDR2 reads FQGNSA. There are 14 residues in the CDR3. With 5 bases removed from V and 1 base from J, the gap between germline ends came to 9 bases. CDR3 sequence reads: CASSLGQSNQPQHF. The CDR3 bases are TGTGCCAGCAGCCTTGGACAGAGCAATCAGCCCCAGCATTTT. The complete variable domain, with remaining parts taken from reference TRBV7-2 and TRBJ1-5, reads GAGVSQSPSNKVTEKGKDVELRCDPISGHTALYWYRQSLGQGLEFLIYFQGNSAPDKSGLPSDRFSAERTGGSVSTLTIQRTQQEDSAVYLCASSLGQSNQPQHFGDGTRLSIL.

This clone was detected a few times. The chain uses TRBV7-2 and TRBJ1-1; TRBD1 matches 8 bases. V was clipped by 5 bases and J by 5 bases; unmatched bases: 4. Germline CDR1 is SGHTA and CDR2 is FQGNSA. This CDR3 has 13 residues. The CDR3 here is CASSGDRRTEAFF. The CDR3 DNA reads TGTGCCAGCAGCGGGGACAGGAGGACTGAAGCTTTCTTT.

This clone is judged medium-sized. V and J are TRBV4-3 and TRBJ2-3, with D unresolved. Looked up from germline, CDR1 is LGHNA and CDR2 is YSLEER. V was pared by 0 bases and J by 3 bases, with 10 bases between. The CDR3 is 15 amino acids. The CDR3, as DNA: TGCGCCAGCAGCCAAGAGCAGGCCCCGACAGATACGCAGTATTTT. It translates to CASSQEQAPTDTQYF.

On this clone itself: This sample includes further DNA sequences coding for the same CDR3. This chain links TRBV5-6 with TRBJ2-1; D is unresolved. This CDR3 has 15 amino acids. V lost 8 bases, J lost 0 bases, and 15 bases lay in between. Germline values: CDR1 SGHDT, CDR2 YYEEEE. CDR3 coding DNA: TGTGCCAGTAGAGTGGCGGCGGTCTCCTACAATGAGCAGTTCTTC. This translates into CASRVAAVSYNEQFF.

Here the CDR3 reads CASSLTWDANYGYTF. As DNA, the CDR3 is TGTGCCAGCAGCTTAACATGGGATGCTAACTATGGCTACACCTTC. The gene calls are TRBV7-6 and TRBJ1-2; D not resolved. The CDR3 length is 15 residues. Germline V CDR1 and CDR2: SGHVS, FNYEAQ. Trimming shortened V by 2 bases and J by 0 bases, and 10 bases separated the two germline ends.